This T cell receptor beta chain was sequenced in a study of early stage breast cancer tumors listed by TCRdb under 2017. Study-level background: Of the approximately 16 invasive breast tumors, roughly 13 were found to be estrogen receptor-positive, progesterone receptor-positive and HER2-negative. Of the roughly twelve ER+/PR+/HER2- tumors, eight were classified as invasive ductal carcinomas and four as invasive lobular carcinomas. On average, each sample had 8.5 to 10-fold read coverage. Across all samples, 2.5 million to 3 million templates representing 1.2 million or so unique clonotypes were detected.

The study profiled bulk TCR beta-chain repertoires in matched peripheral blood, tumor and adjacent normal breast tissue taken from about 15 patients with early-stage breast cancer. Before surgery, 5-10 mL of whole blood was collected into EDTA tubes and then processed within 2 hours. Peripheral blood mononuclear cells were isolated by Ficoll-Paque centrifugation in SepMate-50 tubes. PBMCs were cryopreserved in roughly 90% FBS with about 10% DMSO in aliquots of roughly 1.9 to 4.5 million cells and stored in liquid nitrogen. The Qiagen AllPrep DNA/RNA Mini kit was used to extract genomic DNA. What the study reported, not specific to this receptor: Analysis by tumor subtype was prevented by the small cohort size. Chain pairing and functional markers such as CD4, CD8 and FOXP3 were not captured by bulk genomic DNA sequencing of unsorted cells. Repertoires from blood and normal breast were more alike than repertoires from blood and tumor, and in about 90% of the 16 patients, comparing each tissue with blood separated tumor from normal. About 2.5-fold higher T cell density and higher clonality were observed in tumors than in adjacent normal breast tissue. Enriched TCRB sequences shared across patients were mostly commonly generated sequences, unlikely to play an important role in the tumor microenvironment.

The CDR3 starts with the cysteine, ends with the phenylalanine, and has 17 residues. The sequence is cut down to CDR3 DNA, 51 bases in frame from base 1. At the junction V is shortened by 0 bases and J by 2 bases; bases outside the gene matches: 7. Per the germline V gene, SGHRS is the CDR1 and YFSETQ is the CDR2. Each sample was amplified in two independent genomic DNA replicates, using 0.5 ug for blood and around 1.5 ug for tumor or normal breast. Following the manufacturer's instructions, the ImmunoSeq Intro kit was used to carry out TCRB sequencing on genomic DNA. The multiplex PCR ran for 30 to 40 cycles using proprietary primers and spike-in control sequences for absolute quantification. Single-end 150-bp reads were used to sequence an 87-bp fragment spanning the CDR3 and the flanking V and J genes. Each lane of an Illumina MiSeq using version 3.0 chemistry carried seven multiplexed samples, with two replicates per sample. The source study handled its data this way. The vendor's proprietary pipeline handled the raw data processing, merging both replicates into a single result for each sample. Productive rearrangements sharing the V-gene family, CDR3 amino acid sequence and J-gene segment were defined as clonotypes. Clonality was computed as 1 minus the normalized Shannon entropy (Pielou evenness) of TCRB abundances. T cell density was estimated by dividing total templates by the number of input cells inferred from the DNA input amount. Total repertoire diversity and clonality were estimated with Recon using default parameters. A clonotype counted as tumor-enriched if its abundance in tumor exceeded 0.1% and was at least 32-fold higher than its abundance in normal breast. TCRdb took over this immuneACCESS table, retaining in-frame rearrangements with V and J assigned. Such tables are incomplete; in checked studies, under half of the missing clones stem from an unresolved V gene, and the remainder is unexplained. D and trimming were read from the DNA, whereas the V and J calls and clone size are those reported in that table. The sample table records 50,000 to 65,000 clones; 75% to 95% of these occur just once. The biggest ten clones account for about 5% of the sample.

On this clone: No antigen is known for it. Qualities for individual bases were not recorded, and no much larger clone is one base off.

Sequencing was performed on blood. Recombination joined TRBV5-1 with TRBJ2-1, with 8 bases in between that match TRBD2. This clonotype was obtained from a person aged 70 to 85 with breast cancer. Here is the DNA: TGCGCCAGCAGCTTGGAGGGAATAGCGGGGCCCTACAATGAGCAGTTCTTC. Its protein reads: CASSLEGIAGPYNEQFF.